The clone carrying this T cell receptor beta chain was counted ten times or more. Antigen specificity is unknown. The data belong to a study of identical twins. Study conclusions and caveats: Conclusions rested on cross-sectional statistics rather than following the same donors. Cord blood beta clonotypes that were abundant carried fewer insertions, and memory repertoires showed no such trend.

TCRdb ran MiXCR on the 5' RACE reads and lists one entry per CDR3 protein. The profile shows fewer than 650,000 distinct CDR3 sequences, just over 7% of them singletons. Trimming took 8 bases from V and 0 from J; bases not matched to a gene: 20. CDR1 SQVTM and CDR2 ANQGSEA come from the germline V gene. This CDR3 comprises 19 residues. The donor group consisted entirely of healthy Caucasians. This sample was also put to use in a study of yellow fever vaccine responses in identical twins. That investigation notes: Twins' vaccine T cell responses reportedly seemed partly convergent and partly personalized.

The sample was PBMCs. V usage is TRBV29-1 and J usage is TRBJ2-1, with 9 nucleotides matching TRBD1. The origin of this receptor is a woman younger than 35 in good health. CDR3 bases: TGCAGCACACCTCCAAAAGGACAGGGGATAATCCCCTCCTACAATGAGCAGTTCTTC. Amino acids: CSTPPKGQGIIPSYNEQFF.